This T cell receptor (beta chain) was profiled in a study of cytomegalovirus exposure and HLA in healthy donors. Whole-study findings and limits: Data from an earlier analysis indicated that most TCR beta V segments were productive either about 87% or about 30% of the time. The study labeled 150 or so TCR beta chains cytomegalovirus-associated. As was reported, the classifier diagnosed cytomegalovirus status with high specificity and sensitivity. V- and J-gene trimming in TCR beta was tied to a missense DCLRE1C variant by an analysis performed later.

With regard to this clone: The antigen remains unidentified.

V lost 0 bases and J lost 6, with 12 bases in between. This CDR3 contains 15 residues. Per the germline V gene, CDR1 is LNHDA and CDR2 is SQIVND (reference sequence). PCR involved 60 Vbeta and 13 Jbeta primers. Produced via immunoSEQ multiplex PCR; TCRdb's table is partial and in-frame only. The table shows 160,000 or so clones, with about 65% occurring only once. This TCR came from a woman between 25 and 40 years old in good health and CMV-seronegative. The chain joins TRBV19 to TRBJ1-5, with D possibly being TRBD1 (5 bases). Sequencing input: PBMCs. The CDR3 spells CASSIDSGDSQPQHF. CDR3 nucleotides: TGTGCCAGTAGTATAGATTCGGGGGATTCTCAGCCCCAGCATTTT.